Listed below are T cell receptor beta chains from one sample, sequenced in a study of shared clonotypes between healthy human individuals. The data were produced by immunoSEQ multiplex PCR, yet TCRdb's version contains in-frame clones alone and is incomplete. The table includes under 350,000 clones, 80% to 90% detected once. Sequences were obtained from memory CD8+ T cells sorted from blood. These receptors came from a man aged 18-30 years in good health. Each CDR3 is given with its conserved first and last residue. A D gene is named only where the DNA matches it firmly. Clone size is shown for a subset of rows, as once, few, many or a class of expanded clone.

-	TRBJ2-7	TRBV5-6	-	CASSFGTSGEQYF	TGTGCCAGCAGCTTCGGGACTTCTGGGGAGCAGTACTTC
once	TRBJ2-7	TRBV7-2	TRBD1	CASSPGTGASYEQYF	TGTGCCAGCAGTCCAGGGACAGGGGCGTCCTACGAGCAGTACTTC
-	TRBJ2-1	TRBV2	-	CASSEGLVSRGEQFF	TGTGCCAGCAGTGAAGGGCTAGTCAGTAGGGGTGAGCAGTTCTTC
-	TRBJ2-7	TRBV5-4	-	CATAGGRGPYEQYF	TGTGCCACCGCGGGCGGTCGGGGACCTTACGAGCAGTACTTC
-	TRBJ2-3	TRBV9	-	CASSVDLASTDTQYF	TGTGCCAGCAGCGTAGACCTTGCGAGCACAGATACGCAGTATTTT
-	TRBJ2-5	TRBV7-8	-	CASSFPTTGILETQYF	TGTGCCAGCAGCTTTCCGACCACAGGGATATTAGAGACCCAGTACTTC
-	TRBJ2-3	TRBV6-5	-	CASSSSSGPISDTQYF	TGTGCCAGCAGTTCCTCGTCGGGCCCAATTTCAGATACGCAGTATTTT
-	TRBJ2-7	TRBV27	-	CASSLYPPGTGAGEQYF	TGTGCCAGCAGTTTGTACCCACCAGGGACCGGAGCCGGGGAGCAGTACTTC
many	TRBJ1-2	TRBV7-9	TRBD1	CASSFDPRTGLNYGYTF	TGTGCCAGCAGCTTCGATCCCCGGACAGGGCTTAACTATGGCTACACCTTC
-	TRBJ2-7	TRBV6-1	-	CASSARDPDEQYF	TGTGCCAGCAGTGCCCGGGACCCGGACGAGCAGTACTTC
-	TRBJ2-7	TRBV4-3	TRBD2	CASSQVGAGGYEQYF	TGCGCCAGCAGCCAAGTTGGAGCGGGAGGTTACGAGCAGTACTTC
-	TRBJ2-1	TRBV2	-	CASSEFGGVTYNEQFF	TGTGCCAGCAGTGAGTTCGGCGGGGTGACCTACAATGAGCAGTTCTTC
once	TRBJ2-7	TRBV15	TRBD1	CATSTGTGDYEQYF	TGTGCCACCAGTACCGGGACAGGGGACTACGAGCAGTACTTC
many	TRBJ1-6	TRBV5-1	-	CASSLGVESPLHF	TGCGCCAGCAGCTTGGGGGTTGAATCACCCCTCCACTTT
many	TRBJ1-5	TRBV19	-	CASSKTGNQPQHF	TGTGCCAGTAGTAAGACTGGGAATCAGCCCCAGCATTTT
-	TRBJ2-5	TRBV7-9	-	CASSPTSEETQYF	TGTGCCAGCAGCCCGACGTCGGAAGAGACCCAGTACTTC
-	TRBJ2-5	TRBV29-1	-	CSVVDTGQETQYF	TGCAGCGTTGTCGACACCGGCCAAGAGACCCAGTACTTC